This T cell receptor (beta chain) was captured by sequencing in a study of blood T cells in healthy people across ages. The wider study: Per every two T cells, about one barcoded beta molecule was captured by template switching. Regarding the study as a whole: Estimates of diversity drawn from one million T cells were considered underestimates. Using unsorted PBMCs precluded a conclusive naive versus antigen-experienced comparison.

V was trimmed by 1 base and J by 5 bases, leaving 18 bases between them. The CDR3 loop spans 17 amino acids. Per germline, CDR1 MGHRA and CDR2 YSYEKL. The use of a sample-barcoded 5' primer and a J-beta primer mix characterized a second PCR of roughly 7 to 12 cycles. TCRdb reanalysed the 5' RACE reads using MiXCR and keeps one entry per CDR3 protein. The sample has about 730,000 distinct CDR3 sequences, about 42% seen once. A minimum of 5 micrograms of total RNA was extracted per sample. In the case of this clonotype: What it binds is not known.

The J gene is TRBJ2-1, the V gene TRBV4-1; D is unclear. This sequence originates from a woman in her fifties or sixties in good health. Specimen: blood. CDR3 DNA sequence: TGCGCCAGCAGCCAAGTGCCCATCCTACACCAGGACAATGAGCAGTTCTTC. It is translated as CASSQVPILHQDNEQFF.